Reported below is one T cell receptor beta chain. No antigen is known for it. Germline CDR1 and CDR2: SGHNT and YYREEE (reference sequence). The length of the CDR3 is 14 residues. V dropped 4 bases and J dropped 0 bases, with 8 bases sitting between them. The sequenced cases were selected for having the highest brain T cell transcript signatures. Pre-surgery treatment included at least one anti-epileptic drug. These data belong to a study of brain T cells in children with intractable seizures. The table came from immunoSEQ multiplex PCR; TCRdb's copy has only in-frame clones and leaves some out. The sample includes about 80,000 clones, more than 75% of them seen just once. Whole-study findings and limits: HCMV serostatus was not known, and viral specificity came from CDR3 similarity only. Absence of clones before surgery may stem from lower sequencing depth.

The receptor was isolated from a girl aged 2 to 9 with Rasmussen encephalitis and intractable seizures. Sequenced material: peripheral blood, taken at surgery. This chain connects TRBV5-4 to TRBJ1-5; the D is unclear. CDR3 amino acids: CASSDIGSNQPQHF. The CDR3 DNA sequence: TGTGCCAGCAGCGACATCGGTAGCAATCAGCCCCAGCATTTT.